This entry is about one T cell receptor (beta chain). Its antigen is as yet unknown. The data belong to a study of T cell repertoires in cytomegalovirus infection. Study-level information: Public TCR beta signatures marked donors with CMV infection and the matching HLA.

Whole-study findings and limits: Based on cumulative public TCR beta family frequency, carriers of CMV plus the relevant HLA were identified. Dominating the ex vivo response were HLA-C-restricted CMV-specific TCR beta clonotypes.

TCRdb recomputed calls from the reads with MiXCR, one row per CDR3 protein. The sample records about 60,000 distinct CDR3 sequences, more than 25% being singletons. The CDR3 is 17 residues long. CDR1 SGHNT and CDR2 YYREEE come from the germline V gene (reference sequence). V trimming: 4 bases; J trimming: 3 bases; junction bases outside the gene matches: 13. Sequenced sample: PBMCs, sequenced either directly or after in vitro stimulation (not recorded which). V and J are TRBV5-4 and TRBJ1-3; 7 positions agree with TRBD1. The receptor was derived from a human donor in good health (CMV status not recorded). Some clones in this sample may be carry-over from other donors' samples. CDR3 protein: CASSQGSTGVNGNTIYF. CDR3 DNA: TGTGCCAGCAGCCAAGGAAGTACAGGGGTAAATGGAAACACCATATATTTT.